This T cell receptor beta chain was retrieved from a study of CD8 T cells in ankylosing spondylitis (dated by TCRdb to between 2016 and 2019). Describing the broader study: To find TCR variants linked to disease, the study profiled T cell receptor beta repertoires in ankylosing spondylitis patients and healthy donors. The whole study cohort included about a hundred healthy donors and 25 ankylosing spondylitis patients. Samples of peripheral blood were taken, and for ankylosing spondylitis patients, synovial fluid was collected as well.

The reads were generated on an Illumina HiSeq 2500. TCR beta libraries were prepared by quantitative 5'-RACE with molecular barcodes. For the original study's pipeline: To identify disease-linked TCR variants, a new computational method was used, one built on a probabilistic model of VDJ rearrangement. The public sequencing data were trimmed at Q25 with fastp and processed into clonotypes with MiXCR by TCRdb, which kept only in-frame beta chains. Rows with one shared CDR3 protein collapse into an entry with the most common genes and DNA. The V and J calls and clone size are TCRdb's, not the authors'. The sample table shows 250,000 or so distinct CDR3 sequences, and about 10% are seen once. The top ten hold 2.6% of the sample. General conclusions and limits of the study: The disease-linked clones had a CD8+ phenotype and were found at relatively low frequencies in peripheral blood. Significant enrichment of the disease-linked clones was reported in matched synovial fluid samples from ankylosing spondylitis patients. Some motif variants had previously been reported in the synovial fluid and blood of reactive arthritis patients, which suggests shared mechanisms of disease initiation. Blood from ankylosing spondylitis patients appeared to be characterized by a TCR beta motif composed of eight highly homologous amino acid variants.

This clonotype was recorded many times. It lacks a known antigen. Base qualities are missing; no much larger clone stands one base away. CDR1 and CDR2, looked up from the germline V gene (reference sequence), are DFQATT and SNEGSKA. V is cut by 3 bases and J by 4 bases, and the space between the germline ends is 4 bases. The cysteine opens and the phenylalanine closes a CDR3 of 11 amino acids. Only the CDR3 region is kept as DNA, spanning 33 bases read in frame from base 1. This TCR derives from a male donor with ankylosing spondylitis or in good health (not recorded which). The chain joins TRBV20-1 to TRBJ2-1; no D gene can be assigned with confidence. What was sequenced was blood, either unsorted or a sorted T cell fraction (not recorded which). The CDR3 has the sequence CSASKYNEQFF. The DNA reads as follows: TGCAGTGCTAGCAAATACAATGAGCAGTTCTTC.